Following are 10 T cell receptor beta chains from one sample sequenced in a study of chemoradiotherapy in HPV16-positive cancers. TCRdb's table, derived via immunoSEQ multiplex PCR, lists solely in-frame clones and lacks some. The sample lists some 29,000 clones, about 94% occurring once. Sequencing used blood, obtained from a patient who underwent chemoradiotherapy. The receptor source for this set is a human donor with HPV-associated anogenital cancer.

V and J are TRBV4-3 and TRBJ2-2; the match to TRBD2 covers 11 bases. The CDR3 consists of 17 residues. The V and J ends lost 0 bases and 6 bases, in that order; junction bases with no gene match: 6. From germline, CDR1 is LGHNA and CDR2 YSLEER. The CDR3 is CASSQEWVSGRAGELFF. DNA of the CDR3: TGCGCCAGCAGCCAAGAATGGGTTAGCGGGAGGGCCGGGGAGCTGTTTTTT.

The chain recombines TRBV5-4 with TRBJ2-3, with a possible D match to TRBD2 (5 bases). The CDR3 totals 13 residues. Germline loops: CDR1 SGHNT, CDR2 YYREEE (reference sequence). V gave up 0 bases and J gave up 3 bases, with 5 bases separating them. This CDR3 reads CASSLGRTDTQYF. In DNA form, the CDR3 reads TGTGCCAGCAGCTTGGGGAGGACAGATACGCAGTATTTT.

The J gene is TRBJ1-2, the V gene TRBV5-1; TRBD1 aligns across 9 bases. CDR3 size: 15 residues. V shed 4 bases, J shed 7 bases, and the junction held 11 bases outside the gene matches. Germline assignment: CDR1 SGHRS and CDR2 YFSETQ. CDR3 in DNA: TGCGCCAGCAGCCCCTCGGGGGACAGGGTGGCTGGCTACACCTTC. Residues: CASSPSGDRVAGYTF.

This chain links TRBV6-1 with TRBJ2-2; D may match TRBD1 or TRBD2 (5 bases each). V lost 6 bases and J 8 bases, leaving 13 bases between the germline ends. From germline, CDR1 is MNHNS and CDR2 SASEGT. This CDR3 contains 13 residues. The CDR3 sequence: CASRGTDGGELFF. The DNA of the CDR3 is TGTGCCAGCAGAGGGACCGACGGAGGGGAGCTGTTTTTT.

CDR3 loop: CASSPSSDTQFTLHF. The CDR3 DNA reads as TGCGCCAGCAGCCCCTCCAGCGACACACAATTCACCCTCCACTTT. The chain uses TRBV4-1 and TRBJ1-6, with D unclear. The CDR3 consists of 15 residues. V was clipped by 4 bases and J by 14 bases, with 21 bases between them. CDR1 is MGHRA, CDR2 YSYEKL, per germline.

This clone appeared once. The chain recombines TRBV19 with TRBJ1-4, with 7 nucleotides matching TRBD1. The CDR3 totals 14 residues. V lost 6 bases, J lost 6 bases, and 7 bases stayed unmatched. The germline gives CDR1 LNHDA, CDR2 SQIVND (reference sequence). CDR3 nucleotide sequence: TGTGCCAGTAGGAATGCGGGACAGTATGAAAAACTGTTTTTT. Its translation: CASRNAGQYEKLFF.

The chain employs TRBV29-1 and TRBJ1-2; D might be TRBD1 (5 bases). CDR1 is SQVTM, CDR2 ANQGSEA, per germline. This CDR3 region has 15 residues. V gave up 0 bases and J gave up 3 bases, with 14 bases separating them. CDR3 sequence reads: CSVEDPADSYYGYTF. CDR3 bases: TGCAGCGTTGAAGACCCTGCAGACAGCTACTATGGCTACACCTTC.

V is TRBV27 and J is TRBJ1-2; 7 nucleotides agree with TRBD1. Germline-derived CDR1 and CDR2 are MNHEY and SMNVEV (reference sequence). CDR3 length: 15 amino acids. V shed 4 bases, J shed 2 bases, and the junction held 7 bases outside the gene matches. CDR3 sequence reads: CASSSASTGNYGYTF. The CDR3 DNA sequence: TGTGCCAGCAGTTCCGCCTCGACAGGGAACTATGGCTACACCTTC.

The rearrangement joins TRBV7-9 to TRBJ1-1; unclear D gene. V gave up 1 base and J gave up 7 bases, with 10 bases separating them. Germline loops: CDR1 SEHNR, CDR2 FQNEAQ (reference sequence). This CDR3 has 13 residues. CDR3: CASSLERSVEAFF. CDR3 bases: TGTGCCAGCAGCTTAGAGCGGTCAGTTGAAGCTTTCTTT.

The chain uses TRBV4-1 and TRBJ2-1; weak D call: TRBD2 (7 bases). The CDR3 sequence is 14 residues long. CDR1 is MGHRA, CDR2 YSYEKL, per germline. Trimming took 2 bases from V and 5 from J, leaving 10 bases between them. The CDR3 here is CASSQREGDNEQFF. The CDR3 nucleotides are TGCGCCAGCAGCCAAAGGGAGGGGGACAATGAGCAGTTCTTC.